This T cell receptor beta chain was recorded in a study of T cell repertoires in cytomegalovirus infection. Background on the study: Public signatures in TCR beta pointed to CMV infection and matching HLA type. Study results and limitations: Dominant in the ex vivo response were TCR beta clonotypes restricted by HLA-C and specific for CMV.

About this clonotype: No antigen is known for it.

CDR1 and CDR2 (germline): SGHNT, YYREEE (reference sequence). After removal of 4 bases from V and 6 bases from J, the junction contained 11 bases not matched to a gene. There are 15 residues in the CDR3. In TCRdb, the reads were re-called with MiXCR into one record per CDR3 protein. Of roughly 570,000 distinct CDR3 sequences listed, over 35% are singletons. The sequence was collected from a human donor in good health (CMV status not recorded). Some clones in this sample may be carry-over from other donors' samples. Specimen: cultured PBMCs, collected from culture after CMV antigen stimulation. The chain uses TRBV5-4 and TRBJ2-7; TRBD1 aligns across 9 bases. The CDR3 loop reads CASSELGTTGGEQYF. CDR3 DNA: TGTGCCAGCAGCGAATTGGGGACGACAGGGGGCGAGCAGTACTTC.